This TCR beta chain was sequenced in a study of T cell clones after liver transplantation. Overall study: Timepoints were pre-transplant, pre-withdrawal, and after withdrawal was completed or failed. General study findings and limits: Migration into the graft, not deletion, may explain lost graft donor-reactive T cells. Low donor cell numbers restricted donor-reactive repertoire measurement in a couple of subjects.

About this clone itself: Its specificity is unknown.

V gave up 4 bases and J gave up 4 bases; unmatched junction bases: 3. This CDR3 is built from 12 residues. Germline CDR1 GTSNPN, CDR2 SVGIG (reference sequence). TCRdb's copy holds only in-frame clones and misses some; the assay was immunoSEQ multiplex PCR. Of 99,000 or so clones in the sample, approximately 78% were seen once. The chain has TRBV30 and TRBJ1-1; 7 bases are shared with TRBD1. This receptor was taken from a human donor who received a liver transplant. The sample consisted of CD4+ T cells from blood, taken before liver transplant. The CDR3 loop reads CAWTGGGTEAFF. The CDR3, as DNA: TGTGCCTGGACAGGGGGAGGCACTGAAGCTTTCTTT.